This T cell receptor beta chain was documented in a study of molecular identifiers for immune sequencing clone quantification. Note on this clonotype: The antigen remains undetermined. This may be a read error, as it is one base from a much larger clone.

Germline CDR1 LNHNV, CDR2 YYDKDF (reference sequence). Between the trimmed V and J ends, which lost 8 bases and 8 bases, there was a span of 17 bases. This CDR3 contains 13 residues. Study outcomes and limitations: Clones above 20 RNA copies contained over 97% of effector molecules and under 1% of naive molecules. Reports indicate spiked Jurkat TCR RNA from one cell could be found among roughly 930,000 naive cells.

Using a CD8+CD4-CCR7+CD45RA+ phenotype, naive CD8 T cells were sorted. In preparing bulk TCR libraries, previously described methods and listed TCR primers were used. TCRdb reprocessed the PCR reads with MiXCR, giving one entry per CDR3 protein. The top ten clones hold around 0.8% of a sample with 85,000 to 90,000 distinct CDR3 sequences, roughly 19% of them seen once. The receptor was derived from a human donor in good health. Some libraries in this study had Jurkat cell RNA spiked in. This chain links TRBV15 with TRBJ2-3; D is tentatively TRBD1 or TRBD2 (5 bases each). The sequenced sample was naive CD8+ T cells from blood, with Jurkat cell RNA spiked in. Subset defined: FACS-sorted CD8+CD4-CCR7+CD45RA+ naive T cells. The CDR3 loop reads CATQGVLMGTQYF. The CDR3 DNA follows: TGTGCCACCCAGGGAGTGTTAATGGGTACGCAGTATTTT.